Below, 22 T cell receptor beta chains from the same sample are listed, as sequenced in a study of regulatory T cells in long-lasting Graves disease. As for time point: persistent/refractory GD, antithyroid drugs over 5 years with positive TRAb. The TCR library used RNA extracted from PBMCs. Library construction for TCR beta used iRepertoire HTBI primers and Arm-PCR of CDR3 regions. Each CDR3 protein is one row after TCRdb ran MiXCR on the multiplex PCR reads. The sample holds 350,000 to 500,000 distinct CDR3 sequences, roughly 21% seen once. The source was peripheral blood mononuclear cells (PBMCs), collected when the disease was refractory, from a patient treated with antithyroid drugs. All receptors derive from a female donor with Graves disease.

As to this clonotype: A read error may be the cause here, since a much bigger clone is one base away. V gene TRBV6-2 or TRBV6-3 combines with J gene TRBJ1-2; D is unclear. The CDR3 extends over 13 amino acids. V lost 2 bases, J lost 7 bases, and 11 bases lay in between. Germline V lookup: CDR1 MNHEY, CDR2 SVGEGT. The CDR3 nucleotides are TGTGCCAGCAGTTACCAGGTTGGATTTGGCTACACCTTC. Translation gives CASSYQVGFGYTF.

The J gene is TRBJ2-2, the V gene TRBV19; 8 nucleotides agree with TRBD1. Germline assignment: CDR1 LNHDA and CDR2 SQIVND (reference sequence). Trimming cost V 5 bases and J 0 bases; bases outside gene matches: 11. The CDR3 has 18 amino acids. The CDR3 reads CASSGPGTGIANTGELFF. The CDR3 region has the DNA TGTGCCAGTAGTGGACCTGGGACAGGTATTGCGAACACCGGGGAGCTGTTTTTT. Combining the CDR3 with reference TRBV19 and TRBJ2-2 gives the whole variable domain DGGITQSPKYLFRKEGQNVTLSCEQNLNHDAMYWYRQDPGQGLRLIYYSQIVNDFQKGDIAEGYSVSREKKESFPLTVTSAQKNPTAFYLCASSGPGTGIANTGELFFGEGSRLTVL.

The chain recombines TRBV7-2 with TRBJ1-1; tentative D call: TRBD1 (5 bases). CDR1 is SGHTA, CDR2 FQGNSA, per germline. The CDR3 runs to 15 residues. Trimming shortened V by 5 bases and J by 1 base, and 14 bases separated the two germline ends. The CDR3 DNA reads as TGTGCCAGCAGCAGAGAACAGGTCGGGAACACTGAAGCTTTCTTT. Translating it yields CASSREQVGNTEAFF.

This clonotype was observed once. The gene calls are TRBV4-1 and TRBJ2-7; 10 bases line up with TRBD2. Germline CDR1 is MGHRA and CDR2 is YSYEKL. J was trimmed by 2 bases and V by 4 bases; bases with no gene match: 8. The CDR3 length is 16 residues. The CDR3 sequence is CASSPLGTSGTYEQYF. CDR3 DNA: TGCGCCAGCAGCCCCCTAGGTACTAGCGGGACCTACGAGCAGTACTTC.

The table lists this clonotype with a few counts. The chain uses TRBV6-1 and TRBJ2-7, with unresolved D. The germline V gene has CDR1 MNHNS and CDR2 SASEGT. This CDR3 spans 12 amino acids. The V gene lost 5 bases and the J gene lost 6 bases, with 11 bases spanning the gap. Here the CDR3 reads CASSKIATEQYF. The CDR3 nucleotides are TGTGCCAGCAGTAAGATCGCCACCGAGCAGTACTTC.

This clonotype was seen repeatedly, ten times or more. The V and J genes are TRBV6-1 and TRBJ1-5, with unresolved D. The CDR3 has 13 residues. The V gene's germline CDR1 is MNHNS and CDR2 SASEGT. V lost 6 bases to trimming and J lost 1 base, with 7 bases between them. CDR3 amino acids: CASRVDSNQPQHF. In nucleotides, the CDR3 is TGTGCCAGCAGGGTGGACAGCAATCAGCCCCAGCATTTT.

This clonotype was recorded many times. The V call is TRBV11-2, the J call TRBJ1-1, with D possibly matching TRBD1 (6 bases). Per the germline V gene, CDR1 is SGHAT and CDR2 is FQNNGV. The V end was cut by 5 bases, the J end by 6 bases, with 16 bases between. There are 14 residues in the CDR3. In DNA, the CDR3 is TGTGCCAGCAGCCGAGGGGGGGCCTTTGCTGAAGCTTTCTTT. Encoded protein: CASSRGGAFAEAFF. Drawing the rest from reference TRBV11-2 and TRBJ1-1, the complete variable domain is EAGVAQSPRYKIIEKRQSVAFWCNPISGHATLYWYQQILGQGPKLLIQFQNNGVVDDSQLPKDRFSAERLKGVDSTLKIQPAKLEDSAVYLCASSRGGAFAEAFFGQGTRLTVV.

In this sample, this clonotype turned up many times. The genes are TRBV7-2 and TRBJ2-7, with a possible D match to TRBD2 (5 bases). Trimming took off 2 bases at V and 4 bases at J, with 12 bases between the two ends. This CDR3 spans 14 amino acids. The germline V gene encodes CDR1 SGHTA and CDR2 FQGNSA. CDR3 loop: CASSLKSTGYEQYF. CDR3 nucleotides: TGTGCCAGCAGCTTAAAGTCTACGGGGTACGAGCAGTACTTC.

Points on this clonotype: A much larger clone sits a single nucleotide away, making a read error possible. CDR3 amino acids: CASSRTEKLFF. The CDR3 DNA reads TGTGCCAGCAGCCGGACAGAAAAACTGTTTTTT. This rearrangement joins TRBV12-3 or TRBV12-4 to TRBJ1-4, with D tentatively TRBD1 (5 bases). This CDR3 is built from 11 residues. Trimming took off 6 bases at V and 8 bases at J, with 7 bases between the two ends.

The chain carries TRBV6-1 and TRBJ1-2; 11 nucleotides agree with TRBD1. The germline V gene has CDR1 MNHNS and CDR2 SASEGT. This CDR3 contains 16 residues. V was clipped by 5 bases and J by 3 bases; unmatched bases: 8. The CDR3 region has the DNA TGTGCCAGCAGTCCCCGGACAGGGGGCCTCGACTATGGCTACACCTTC. Amino acids: CASSPRTGGLDYGYTF.

This clonotype was detected ten times or more. The chain has TRBV20-1 and TRBJ2-7; the D is unclear. Germline V CDR1 and CDR2: DFQATT, SNEGSKA (reference sequence). V lost 3 bases, J lost 4 bases, and 7 bases lay in between. The CDR3 length is 11 residues. CDR3 DNA sequence: TGCAGTGCTAGCGGGCCGTACGAGCAGTACTTC. This sequence encodes CSASGPYEQYF.

This sequence joins TRBV9 and TRBJ2-5; 7 positions agree with TRBD2. The CDR3 is made up of 13 amino acids. The V segment lost 3 bases and the J segment 3 bases; nucleotides outside the gene matches: 2. Germline V gives CDR1 SGDLS, CDR2 YYNGEE. Written as DNA, the CDR3 is TGTGCCAGCAGCGCGACTAGCAAAGAGACCCAGTACTTC. This translates into CASSATSKETQYF. The full variable domain, in which reference TRBV9 and TRBJ2-5 provide the parts outside the CDR3, is DSGVTQTPKHLITATGQRVTLRCSPRSGDLSVYWYQQSLDQGLQFLIQYYNGEERAKGNILERFSAQQFPDLHSELNLSSLELGDSALYFCASSATSKETQYFGPGTRLLVL.

CDR3 amino acids: CASSQVGRNYGYTF. The CDR3 coding sequence is TGCGCCAGCAGCCAAGTGGGGAGAAACTATGGCTACACCTTC. V usage is TRBV4-1 and J usage is TRBJ1-2; D remains ambiguous. The CDR3 contains 14 residues. The V gene lost 1 base and the J gene lost 2 bases, with 8 bases spanning the gap. CDR1 is MGHRA and CDR2 is YSYEKL in the germline V gene.

This clonotype was detected only a few times. The chain employs TRBV5-4 and TRBJ2-5, with 8 bases identical to TRBD2. The CDR3 has 17 amino acids. Looked up from germline, CDR1 is SGHNT and CDR2 is YYREEE (reference sequence). With 3 bases clipped from V and 5 bases from J, the junction kept 15 bases outside the gene matches. In nucleotides, the CDR3 is TGTGCCAGCAGCTCCGCCCGGGGGGGCAGGGCTCTGGAGACCCAGTACTTC. This gives the protein CASSSARGGRALETQYF.

This clonotype has a handful of counts. The V call is TRBV6-1, the J call TRBJ2-7, with 7 positions matching TRBD1. V dropped 6 bases and J dropped 4; count of bases not matched to a gene: 9. The CDR3 has 14 residues. Looked up from germline, CDR1 is MNHNS and CDR2 is SASEGT. Here the CDR3 DNA reads TGTGCCAGCAGAGAACACGGGACAGTTTACGAGCAGTACTTC. Protein: CASREHGTVYEQYF.

This clonotype was observed a handful of times. V usage is TRBV28 and J usage is TRBJ2-1; possibly TRBD1 or TRBD2 for D (5 bases each). The CDR3 loop spans 16 amino acids. Trimming shortened V by 0 bases and J by 5 bases, and 14 bases separated the two germline ends. Looked up from germline, CDR1 is MDHEN and CDR2 is SYDVKM. This CDR3 is CASSLWGVPPNNEQFF. CDR3 in DNA: TGTGCCAGCAGTTTATGGGGGGTCCCTCCGAACAATGAGCAGTTCTTC.

Concerning this clonotype itself: One end of the junction is discordant with germline, which a read error may explain. The chain is built from TRBV7-6 and TRBJ2-2, with a possible D match to TRBD1 (6 bases). The CDR3 runs to 12 residues. Looked up from germline, CDR1 is SGHVS and CDR2 is FNYEAQ. In nucleotides, the CDR3 is TGTGCCAGCATTGGGGGCACCGGAGAGCTGTTTTTT. Translation: CASIGGTGELFF.

V is TRBV20-1 and J is TRBJ1-5, with D unresolved. Trimming left V 2 bases short and J 5 bases short, with 7 bases between. The CDR3 extends over 12 amino acids. The germline CDR1 and CDR2 sequences are DFQATT and SNEGSKA (reference sequence). CDR3: CSARRTDQPQHF. The CDR3 region has the DNA TGCAGTGCTAGACGGACGGATCAGCCCCAGCATTTT.

The chain carries TRBV10-3 and TRBJ2-5, with no clear D. The CDR3 is 12 residues long. Germline V CDR1 and CDR2: ENHRY, SYGVKD. Trimming cost V 0 bases and J 4 bases, with 3 bases left between them. The CDR3 nucleotides read TGTGCCATCAGTGAGTCGCCAGAGACCCAGTACTTC. It codes for CAISESPETQYF.

Concerning this clonotype: This clone may be a read error of a much larger clone one base away. No conserved phenylalanine or tryptophan is present at the end of the CDR3, so a read error is the likely explanation. The V and J genes are TRBV30 and TRBJ1-4, with D tentatively TRBD1 (5 bases). Deletions cut 0 bases from V and 14 bases from J, with 13 bases between. The CDR3 extends over 12 amino acids. Germline V CDR1 and CDR2: GTSNPN, SVGIG (reference sequence). The CDR3 DNA sequence: TGTGCCTGGAGTGTAGGGACGCGTCCCCTGTTTCTT. This encodes CAWSVGTRPLFL.

A few counts support this clonotype. This rearrangement joins TRBV28 to TRBJ2-3; 9 bases align to TRBD1. V dropped 4 bases and J dropped 5; count of bases not matched to a gene: 10. The CDR3 has 16 residues. Germline CDR1 and CDR2: MDHEN and SYDVKM. The DNA for the CDR3 is TGTGCCAGCAGTTCCGTCCCGGGACAGGGAGGAGATACGCAGTATTTT. Residues: CASSSVPGQGGDTQYF.

Concerning this clonotype: This could be a read error, since a much larger clone is one nucleotide away. The V gene is TRBV28, the J gene TRBJ2-7; D remains unclear. The CDR3 is made up of 11 amino acids. Germline V gene sequence: CDR1 MDHEN, CDR2 SYDVKM. The CDR3: CASSFPYERYF. CDR3 in DNA: TGTGCCAGCAGTTTCCCCTACGAGCGGTACTTC.